The 18 T cell receptor beta chains reported below all come from one sample, sequenced in a study of blood T cell repertoires in COVID-19. Produced via immunoSEQ multiplex PCR; TCRdb's table is partial and in-frame only. Of around 250,000 clones listed, roughly 80% were seen once; the top ten hold around 5%. Sample: PBMCs or T cells enriched from blood (not recorded which). Receptors originate from a man aged 40-55 years who had been exposed to COVID-19.

The J gene is TRBJ2-2, the V gene TRBV4-2; 9 bases line up with TRBD2. The CDR3 has 16 amino acids. V lost 4 bases and J lost 1; bases outside the gene matches: 4. Germline CDR1 is LGHNA and CDR2 is YNFKEQ. The CDR3 here is CASSRELAGNTGELFF. The CDR3 DNA is TGTGCCAGCAGCCGAGAACTAGCGGGGAACACCGGGGAGCTGTTTTTT.

This chain joins TRBV5-1 and TRBJ1-6; 7 bases line up with TRBD1. The CDR3 is made up of 15 amino acids. Germline V gives CDR1 SGHRS, CDR2 YFSETQ. V was clipped by 0 bases and J by 6 bases; unmatched bases: 3. The CDR3 nucleotides read TGCGCCAGCAGCTTGGAGGGACAGAGTAATTCACCCCTCCACTTT. Translating it yields CASSLEGQSNSPLHF. The entire variable domain, with the rest obtained from reference TRBV5-1 and TRBJ1-6, is as follows: KAGVTQTPRYLIKTRGQQVTLSCSPISGHRSVSWYQQTPGQGLQFLFEYFSETQRNKGNFPGRFSGRQFSNSRSEMNVSTLELGDSALYLCASSLEGQSNSPLHFGNGTRLTVT.

This chain uses TRBV24-1 with TRBJ2-2; possible D gene TRBD2, 5 bases. The CDR3 spans 13 residues. Germline loops: CDR1 KGHDR, CDR2 SFDVKD. Trimming took 9 bases from V and 0 from J, leaving 7 bases between them. CDR3 sequence reads: CATEGPNTGELFF. CDR3 bases: TGTGCCACCGAGGGCCCGAACACCGGGGAGCTGTTTTTT.

This rearrangement joins TRBV3-1 (or the pseudogene TRBV3-2) to TRBJ2-3; D is unclear. V was trimmed by 2 bases and J by 0 bases, leaving 15 bases between them. The CDR3 is 17 residues long. CDR1 and CDR2 from the germline V gene are LGHDT and YNNKEL (reference sequence). In DNA form, the CDR3 reads TGTGCCAGCAGCCAATTTGCATCTCCCGGGAGCACAGATACGCAGTATTTT. It codes for CASSQFASPGSTDTQYF.

This clone was seen only a few times. The chain recombines TRBV6-1 with TRBJ1-6; D gene unclear. Germline values: CDR1 MNHNS, CDR2 SASEGT. CDR3 length equals 13 residues. Between the trimmed V and J ends, which lost 2 bases and 13 bases, there was a span of 12 bases. CDR3: CASSEIRRTPLHF. DNA for the CDR3: TGTGCCAGCAGTGAAATCAGGAGGACGCCCCTCCACTTT.

The DNA of the CDR3 is TGTGCCAGCAGCTTATATGGTATCAGGACAGTGACCTCCTACGAGCAGTACTTC. This translates into CASSLYGIRTVTSYEQYF. The chain couples TRBV7-2 to TRBJ2-7; D perhaps matches TRBD1 (6 bases). Looked up from germline, CDR1 is SGHTA and CDR2 is FQGNSA. Trimming stripped 2 bases from V and 0 bases from J, with 20 bases between. CDR3 length: 18 amino acids.

CDR3 sequence: CASSFFLAAYYEQYF. The DNA for the CDR3 is TGTGCCAGCAGCTTTTTTCTAGCGGCATACTACGAGCAGTACTTC. The chain carries TRBV7-2 and TRBJ2-7, with 7 bases matching TRBD2. Trimming cost V 3 bases and J 3 bases; bases outside gene matches: 8. Germline V lookup: CDR1 SGHTA, CDR2 FQGNSA. The CDR3 is made up of 15 amino acids.

In its sample, this clone was seen once. This chain connects TRBV5-1 to TRBJ2-3; 9 bases are a match to TRBD2. CDR1 is SGHRS, CDR2 YFSETQ, per germline. The CDR3 loop spans 17 amino acids. With V trimmed by 2 bases and J by 2 bases, 9 bases remained unmatched. The CDR3 DNA follows: TGCGCCAGCAGCTTAGTGCTAGCGGGGCCATTCACAGATACGCAGTATTTT. This codes for CASSLVLAGPFTDTQYF.

The rearrangement links TRBV27 to TRBJ1-5, with D uncertain. The CDR3 covers 16 residues. Looked up from germline, CDR1 is MNHEY and CDR2 is SMNVEV (reference sequence). V dropped 6 bases and J dropped 2 bases, with 17 bases sitting between them. DNA for the CDR3: TGTGCCAGCAGCTCAGCCCTCAGCGGGGGCAATCAGCCCCAGCATTTT. This encodes CASSSALSGGNQPQHF.

The V gene is TRBV3-1 (or the pseudogene TRBV3-2), the J gene TRBJ1-1; possibly TRBD1 for D (6 bases). The CDR3 extends over 14 amino acids. V lost 5 bases to trimming and J lost 2 bases, with 12 bases between them. Germline assignment: CDR1 LGHDT and CDR2 YNNKEL (reference sequence). CDR3 amino acids: CASSFTGRNTEAFF. CDR3 nucleotide sequence: TGTGCCAGCAGCTTTACAGGGAGAAACACTGAAGCTTTCTTT.

This rearrangement joins TRBV25-1 to TRBJ1-2; the D gene is possibly TRBD1 (6 bases). The CDR3 covers 14 residues. Trimming removed 6 bases at V and 8 bases at J, with 19 bases between. Germline loops: CDR1 MGHDK, CDR2 SYGVNS. The CDR3 loop reads CASRQTSRGGGYTF. The DNA of the CDR3 is TGTGCCAGCAGACAGACTAGCAGGGGTGGCGGCTACACCTTC.

The rearrangement uses TRBV20-1 and TRBJ1-2; D is perhaps TRBD1 (5 bases). CDR1 is DFQATT and CDR2 is SNEGSKA in the germline V gene (reference sequence). This CDR3 has 11 residues. The DNA for the CDR3 is TGCTGTAGTGGAAGGGAGGGGGGCTACACCTTC. Its protein product is CCSGREGGYTF.

The V call is TRBV30, the J call TRBJ2-1; D is unclear. The germline CDR1 and CDR2 sequences are GTSNPN and SVGIG (reference sequence). The CDR3 has 14 amino acids. V lost 2 bases and J lost 2, with 10 bases in between. Here the CDR3 reads CAWSPGLPYNEQFF. DNA of the CDR3: TGTGCCTGGAGTCCAGGATTACCCTACAATGAGCAGTTCTTC.

The chain has TRBV30 and TRBJ1-2; TRBD1 is a possible D gene (5 bases). The CDR3 has 14 amino acids. The V end was cut by 0 bases, the J end by 6 bases, with 14 bases between. Per germline, CDR1 GTSNPN and CDR2 SVGIG (reference sequence). The chain's CDR3 is CAWSVGVGRNGYTF. In DNA form, the CDR3 reads TGTGCCTGGAGTGTAGGGGTAGGGAGGAATGGCTACACCTTC.

This chain connects TRBV14 to TRBJ2-4; TRBD1 aligns across 7 bases. With V trimmed by 1 base and J by 6 bases, 3 bases remained unmatched. The germline CDR1 and CDR2 sequences are SGHDN and FVKESK. The CDR3 contains 14 residues. The DNA for the CDR3 is TGTGCCAGCAGCCAAGTAGGGGGCGCAAACATTCAGTACTTC. Translating it yields CASSQVGGANIQYF.

The V gene is TRBV29-1, the J gene TRBJ1-4; 7 bases are a match to TRBD1. The CDR3 loop spans 14 amino acids. Germline trimming cut 7 bases from V and 6 bases from J; bases unmatched to any gene: 11. Germline CDR1 and CDR2: SQVTM and ANQGSEA. In nucleotides, the CDR3 is TGCAGCGCTGCGCGGGGACAGTCAGATGAAAAACTGTTTTTT. The encoded protein is CSAARGQSDEKLFF.

The chain is built from TRBV15 and TRBJ2-7, with 10 bases fitting TRBD1. Trimming cost V 3 bases and J 5 bases; bases outside gene matches: 4. CDR3 size: 14 residues. Per germline, CDR1 LNHNV and CDR2 YYDKDF (reference sequence). The CDR3 sequence is CATSSRDRGHEQYF. The CDR3 nucleotides are TGTGCCACCAGCAGTCGGGACAGGGGTCACGAGCAGTACTTC.

This clone occurred once. The chain links TRBV14 to TRBJ2-1, with a possible D match to TRBD1 (5 bases). Germline values: CDR1 SGHDN, CDR2 FVKESK. The CDR3 has 13 residues. V was trimmed by 4 bases and J by 13 bases, leaving 17 bases between them. CDR3 loop: CASSPDLRGNQFF. The DNA of the CDR3 is TGTGCCAGCAGCCCAGATCTTAGGGGTAATCAGTTCTTC.